This TCR beta chain was captured by sequencing in a study of metastatic and nonmetastatic thyroid tumors. The overall study: Repertoire comparisons spanned blood and tumor or nodule tissue from malignant and benign thyroid patients. Findings of the study overall: Across blood and tumor, TCR beta diversity in malignant thyroid tumors was reportedly significantly higher than in benign nodules.

Patients were all untreated before their thyroid surgery. The sample holds many counts of this clone. Its target is unknown. In the authors' workflow: Using the CDR3 differences seen across clinicopathological groups, the authors built a distant-metastasis classifier for papillary thyroid cancer, which was meant to discriminate distant-metastatic patients. TCRdb re-called the PCR reads through MiXCR. Clone size and V and J calls follow TCRdb, not the original study. The data contain 40,000 to 45,000 clones, roughly 16% of them singletons. Germline CDR1 is SNHLY and CDR2 is FYNNEI. Unmatched junction bases numbered 3, after V lost 4 bases and J lost 11 bases. This CDR3 spans 11 amino acids.

This clonotype was obtained from a female donor with papillary thyroid cancer or a benign thyroid nodule (not recorded which). Some clones in this sample may be carry-over from other donors' samples. The source material was blood. The chain uses TRBV2 and TRBJ1-1, with 8 bases matching TRBD1. The CDR3 DNA is TGTGCCAGCAGTGGGACAGGGATGGCTTTCTTT. Translating it yields CASSGTGMAFF. The variable domain in full, with the rest retrieved from reference TRBV2 and TRBJ1-1, is EPEVTQTPSHQVTQMGQEVILRCVPISNHLYFYWYRQILGQKVEFLVSFYNNEISEKSEIFDDQFSVERPDGSNFTLKIRSTKLEDSAMYFCASSGTGMAFFGQGTRLTVV.